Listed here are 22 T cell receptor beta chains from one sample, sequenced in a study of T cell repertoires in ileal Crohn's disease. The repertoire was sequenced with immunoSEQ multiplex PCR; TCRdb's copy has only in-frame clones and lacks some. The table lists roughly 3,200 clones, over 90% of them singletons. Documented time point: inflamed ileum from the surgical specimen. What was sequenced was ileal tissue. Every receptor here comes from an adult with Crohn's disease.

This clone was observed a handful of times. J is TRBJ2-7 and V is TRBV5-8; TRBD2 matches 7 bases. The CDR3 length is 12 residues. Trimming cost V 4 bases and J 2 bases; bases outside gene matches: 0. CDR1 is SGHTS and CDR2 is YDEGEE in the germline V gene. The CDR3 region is CASSGLAYEQYF. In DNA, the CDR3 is TGTGCCAGCAGCGGACTAGCCTACGAGCAGTACTTC.

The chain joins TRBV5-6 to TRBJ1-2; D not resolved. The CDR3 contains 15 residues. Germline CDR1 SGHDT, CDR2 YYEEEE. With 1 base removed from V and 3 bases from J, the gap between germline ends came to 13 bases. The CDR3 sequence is CASSLFGRTDYGYTF. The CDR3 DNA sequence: TGTGCCAGCAGCTTGTTTGGTAGGACGGACTATGGCTACACCTTC.

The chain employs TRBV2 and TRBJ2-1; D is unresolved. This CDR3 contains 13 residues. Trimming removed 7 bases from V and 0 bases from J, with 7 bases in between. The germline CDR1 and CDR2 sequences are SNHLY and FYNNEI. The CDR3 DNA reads TGTGCCAGCACCACTGACTCCTACAATGAGCAGTTCTTC. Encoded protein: CASTTDSYNEQFF.

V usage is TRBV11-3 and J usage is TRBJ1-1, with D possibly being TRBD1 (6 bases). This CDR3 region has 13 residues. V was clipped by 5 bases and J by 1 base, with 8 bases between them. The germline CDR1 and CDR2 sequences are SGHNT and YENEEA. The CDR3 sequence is CASSPQGNTEAFF. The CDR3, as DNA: TGTGCCAGCAGCCCACAGGGGAACACTGAAGCTTTCTTT.

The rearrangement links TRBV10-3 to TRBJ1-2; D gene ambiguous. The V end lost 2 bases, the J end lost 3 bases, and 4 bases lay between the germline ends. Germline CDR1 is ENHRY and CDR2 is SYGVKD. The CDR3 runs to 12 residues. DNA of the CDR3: TGTGCCATCAGTGAGCTTGACTATGGCTACACCTTC. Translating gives CAISELDYGYTF.

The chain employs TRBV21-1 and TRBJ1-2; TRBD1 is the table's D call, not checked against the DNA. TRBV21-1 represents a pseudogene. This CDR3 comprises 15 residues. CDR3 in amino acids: CASSARQGEVDGYTF. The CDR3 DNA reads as TGTGCCAGCAGCGCGAGACAGGGGGAGGTGGATGGCTACACCTTC.

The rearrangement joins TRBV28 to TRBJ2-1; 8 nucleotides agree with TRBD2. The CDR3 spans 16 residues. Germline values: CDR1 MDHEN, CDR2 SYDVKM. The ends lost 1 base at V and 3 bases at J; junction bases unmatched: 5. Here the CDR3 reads CASSLYAGGFYNEQFF. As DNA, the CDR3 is TGTGCCAGCAGTTTATATGCGGGGGGCTTCTACAATGAGCAGTTCTTC.

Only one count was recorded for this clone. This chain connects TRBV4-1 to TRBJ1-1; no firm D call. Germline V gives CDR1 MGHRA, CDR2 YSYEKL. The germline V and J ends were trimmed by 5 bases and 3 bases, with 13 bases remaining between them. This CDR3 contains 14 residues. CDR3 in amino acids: CASSKGPGDTEAFF. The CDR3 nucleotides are TGCGCCAGCAGCAAAGGACCTGGCGACACTGAAGCTTTCTTT.

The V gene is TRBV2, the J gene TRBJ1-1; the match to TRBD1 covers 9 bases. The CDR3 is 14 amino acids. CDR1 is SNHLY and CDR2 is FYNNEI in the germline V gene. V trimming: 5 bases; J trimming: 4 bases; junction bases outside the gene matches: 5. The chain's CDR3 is CASSRQGGTTEAFF. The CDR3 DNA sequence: TGTGCCAGCAGTCGACAGGGGGGGACCACTGAAGCTTTCTTT.

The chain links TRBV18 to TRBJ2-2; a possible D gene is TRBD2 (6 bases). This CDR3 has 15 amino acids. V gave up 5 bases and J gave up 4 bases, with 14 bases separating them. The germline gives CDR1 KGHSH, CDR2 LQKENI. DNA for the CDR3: TGTGCCAGCTCAACCCGAGAAGCGGGCACCGGGGAGCTGTTTTTT. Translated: CASSTREAGTGELFF.

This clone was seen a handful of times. The CDR3 spells CASSLYGAGSRYGYTF. The CDR3 coding sequence is TGTGCCAGCAGCCTATACGGGGCAGGGAGTAGATATGGCTACACCTTC. This sequence joins TRBV5-6 and TRBJ1-2, with a tentative D call TRBD1 (5 bases). The CDR3 runs to 16 residues. Germline V gives CDR1 SGHDT, CDR2 YYEEEE. Trimming removed 4 bases at V and 5 bases at J, with 21 bases between.

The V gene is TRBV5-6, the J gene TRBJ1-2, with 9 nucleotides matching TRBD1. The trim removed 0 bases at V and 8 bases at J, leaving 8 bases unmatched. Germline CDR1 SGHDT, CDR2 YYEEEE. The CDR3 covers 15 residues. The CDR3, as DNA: TGTGCCAGCAGCTTGGTTGGGACAGGGATACAGGGCTACACCTTC. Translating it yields CASSLVGTGIQGYTF.

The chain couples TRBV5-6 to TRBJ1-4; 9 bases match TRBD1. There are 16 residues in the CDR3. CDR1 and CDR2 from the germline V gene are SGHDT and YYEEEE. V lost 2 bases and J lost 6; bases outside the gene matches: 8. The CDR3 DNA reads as TGTGCCAGCAGCTTATCATTACGGGACAGGGATGAAAAACTGTTTTTT. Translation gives CASSLSLRDRDEKLFF. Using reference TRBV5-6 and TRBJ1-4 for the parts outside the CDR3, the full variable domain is DAGVTQSPTHLIKTRGQQVTLRCSPKSGHDTVSWYQQALGQGPQFIFQYYEEEERQRGNFPDRFSGHQFPNYSSELNVNALLLGDSALYLCASSLSLRDRDEKLFFGSGTQLSVL.

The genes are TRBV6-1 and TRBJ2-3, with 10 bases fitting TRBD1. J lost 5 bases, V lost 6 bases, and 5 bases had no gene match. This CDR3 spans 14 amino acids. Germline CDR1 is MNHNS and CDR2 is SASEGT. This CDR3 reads CASSDRGRVDTQYF. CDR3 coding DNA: TGTGCCAGCAGCGACAGGGGGCGCGTAGATACGCAGTATTTT.

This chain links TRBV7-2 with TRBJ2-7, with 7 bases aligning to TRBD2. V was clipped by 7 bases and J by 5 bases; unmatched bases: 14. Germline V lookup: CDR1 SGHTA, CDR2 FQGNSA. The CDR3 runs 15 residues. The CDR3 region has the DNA TGTGCCAGCAACCCTTGGGGGGGTCTGTCGGACGAGCAGTACTTC. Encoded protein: CASNPWGGLSDEQYF.

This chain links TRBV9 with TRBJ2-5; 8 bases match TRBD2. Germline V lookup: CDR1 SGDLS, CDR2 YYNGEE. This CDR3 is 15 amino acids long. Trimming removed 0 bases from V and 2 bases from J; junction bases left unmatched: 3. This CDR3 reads CASSVEGGRQETQYF. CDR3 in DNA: TGTGCCAGCAGCGTAGAGGGCGGGAGGCAAGAGACCCAGTACTTC.

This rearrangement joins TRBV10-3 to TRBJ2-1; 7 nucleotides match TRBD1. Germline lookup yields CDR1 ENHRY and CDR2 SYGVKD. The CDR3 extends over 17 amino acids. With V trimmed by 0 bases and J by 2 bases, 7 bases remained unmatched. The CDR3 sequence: CAISESRGQRTYNEQFF. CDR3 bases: TGTGCCATCAGTGAGTCGAGGGGGCAGCGTACCTACAATGAGCAGTTCTTC.

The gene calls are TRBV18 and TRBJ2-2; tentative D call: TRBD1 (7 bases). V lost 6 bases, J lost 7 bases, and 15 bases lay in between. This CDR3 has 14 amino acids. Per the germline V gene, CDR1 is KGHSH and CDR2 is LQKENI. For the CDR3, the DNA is TGTGCCAGCTCCCCAGACAGGGAGGACGGGGAGCTGTTTTTT. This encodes CASSPDREDGELFF.

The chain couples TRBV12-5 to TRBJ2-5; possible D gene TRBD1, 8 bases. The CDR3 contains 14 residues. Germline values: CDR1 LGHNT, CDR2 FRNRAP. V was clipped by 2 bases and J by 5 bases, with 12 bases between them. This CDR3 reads CASGLNRGGETQYF. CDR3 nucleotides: TGTGCTAGTGGTTTGAACAGGGGGGGCGAGACCCAGTACTTC.

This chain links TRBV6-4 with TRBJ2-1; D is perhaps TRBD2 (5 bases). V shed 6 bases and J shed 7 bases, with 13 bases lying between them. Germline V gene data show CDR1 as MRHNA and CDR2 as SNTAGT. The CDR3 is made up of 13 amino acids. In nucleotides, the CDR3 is TGTGCCAGCAGCCCTACGAGGGTTAATGAGCAGTTCTTC. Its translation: CASSPTRVNEQFF.

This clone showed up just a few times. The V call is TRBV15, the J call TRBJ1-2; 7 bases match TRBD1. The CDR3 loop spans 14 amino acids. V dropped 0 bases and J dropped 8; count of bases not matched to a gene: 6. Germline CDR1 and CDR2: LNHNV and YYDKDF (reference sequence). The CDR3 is CATSRDKTGVGYTF. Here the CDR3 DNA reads TGTGCCACCAGCAGAGATAAAACAGGGGTCGGCTACACCTTC.

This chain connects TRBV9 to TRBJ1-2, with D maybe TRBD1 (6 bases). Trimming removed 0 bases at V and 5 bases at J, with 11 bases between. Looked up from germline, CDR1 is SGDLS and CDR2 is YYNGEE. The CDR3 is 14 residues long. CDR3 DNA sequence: TGTGCCAGCAGCGTAGGACTACAGGGTTATGGCTACACCTTC. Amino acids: CASSVGLQGYGYTF.